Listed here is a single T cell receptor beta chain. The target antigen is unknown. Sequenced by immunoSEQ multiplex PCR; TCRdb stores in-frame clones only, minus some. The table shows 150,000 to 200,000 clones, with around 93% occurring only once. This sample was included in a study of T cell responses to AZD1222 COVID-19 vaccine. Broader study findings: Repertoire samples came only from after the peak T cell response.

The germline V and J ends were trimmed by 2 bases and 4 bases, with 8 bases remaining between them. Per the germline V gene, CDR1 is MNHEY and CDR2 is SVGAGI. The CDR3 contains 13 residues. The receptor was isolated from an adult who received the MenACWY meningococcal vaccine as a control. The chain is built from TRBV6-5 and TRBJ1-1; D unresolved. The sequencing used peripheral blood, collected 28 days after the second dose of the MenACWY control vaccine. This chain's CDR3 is CASSYLGSTEAFF. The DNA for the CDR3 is TGTGCCAGCAGTTACCTCGGTAGCACTGAAGCTTTCTTT.